The rows below give T cell receptor beta chains drawn from one sample of a study of blood T cells in healthy people across ages. TCRdb fed the 5' RACE reads into MiXCR, producing one record per CDR3 protein. The profile shows about 690,000 distinct CDR3 sequences, around two fifths of them singletons. The sequencing input was blood. Source of these receptors: a man older than 75 in good health. CDR3s include the opening cysteine and the closing phenylalanine or tryptophan. Fields, in order: V gene, J gene, clone size, D gene, CDR3 protein, CDR3 DNA. A D gene is named only where the DNA matches it firmly. Clone size appears in some rows only: once, few, many, or a class for an expanded clone.

TRBV14	TRBJ2-5	few	NA	CASSQRLVGTQYF	TGTGCCAGCAGCCAGCGGTTGGTTGGGACCCAGTACTTC
TRBV5-1	TRBJ2-5	few	TRBD2	CASSRSGEETQYF	TGCGCCAGCAGCCGCAGCGGGGAAGAGACCCAGTACTTC
TRBV5-1	TRBJ2-3	NA	NA	CASSLAPGQGIDTQYF	TGCGCCAGCAGCTTGGCCCCGGGGCAGGGCATAGATACGCAGTATTTT
TRBV4-3	TRBJ1-6	few	NA	CASSQDSGGAVSPLHF	TGCGCCAGCAGCCAAGATTCCGGGGGGGCGGTCTCACCCCTCCACTTT
TRBV4-3	TRBJ2-1	many	NA	CASSQGHYNEQFF	TGCGCCAGCAGCCAAGGACATTACAATGAGCAGTTCTTC
TRBV30	TRBJ2-7	once	TRBD2	CAWSVGGSVYEQYF	TGTGCCTGGAGTGTAGGCGGGAGTGTCTACGAGCAGTACTTC
TRBV7-2	TRBJ2-2	once	TRBD2	CASSRDSQRGMGELFF	TGTGCCAGCAGCCGAGACTCTCAGCGGGGGATGGGGGAGCTGTTTTTT
TRBV20-1	TRBJ1-5	many	NA	CSASVQGLGNQPQHF	TGCAGTGCTAGCGTTCAGGGGCTAGGCAATCAGCCCCAGCATTTT
TRBV20-1	TRBJ2-7	NA	NA	CSARDGGRYEQYF	TGCAGTGCTAGAGATGGAGGGCGATACGAGCAGTACTTC
TRBV7-3	TRBJ2-1	few	TRBD2	CASSPTSGDNEQFF	TGTGCCAGCAGCCCGACTAGCGGCGACAATGAGCAGTTCTTC
TRBV10-1	TRBJ2-6	many	NA	CASSPDSSGANVLTF	TGCGCCAGCAGTCCGGACAGCTCTGGGGCCAACGTCCTGACTTTC
TRBV11-2	TRBJ2-3	NA	NA	CASFGHSTQYF	TGTGCCAGCTTCGGACATTCTACGCAGTATTTT
TRBV29-1	TRBJ2-1	many	NA	CSVPVQSYNEQFF	TGCAGCGTTCCTGTACAGTCCTACAATGAGCAGTTCTTC
TRBV30	TRBJ1-3	NA	NA	CAWSVWRNTIYF	TGTGCCTGGAGTGTTTGGAGAAACACCATATATTTT
TRBV7-2	TRBJ2-5	many	NA	CASSLAGSPQETQYF	TGTGCCAGCAGCTTAGCAGGGAGTCCCCAAGAGACCCAGTACTTC
TRBV28	TRBJ2-7	few	NA	CASSFGGLLRDEQYF	TGTGCCAGCAGTTTTGGTGGTCTTTTACGCGACGAGCAGTACTTC
TRBV14	TRBJ2-7	NA	TRBD2	CASSPGLLGKQYF	TGTGCCAGCAGCCCGGGACTACTCGGGAAGCAGTACTTC